This T cell receptor beta chain was documented in a study of T cell changes during pregnancy in multiple sclerosis. Measured with immunoSEQ multiplex PCR; TCRdb has only the in-frame clones, and not every one. The table has about 120,000 clones, roughly 90% seen once. The sample holds one count of this clone. Trimming cost V 4 bases and J 5 bases, with 18 bases left between them. In germline, CDR1 is MNHEY, CDR2 SMNVEV (reference sequence). The CDR3 length is 16 residues. This sequence originates from a female donor with multiple sclerosis, enrolled in a pregnancy study. The chain combines TRBV27 with TRBJ2-1, with a tentative D call TRBD1 (5 bases). The sequencing here drew on peripheral blood, taken in the third trimester of pregnancy. CDR3 amino acids: CASSSSQGWGNNEQFF. The DNA of the CDR3 is TGTGCCAGCAGTTCTTCCCAGGGTTGGGGAAACAATGAGCAGTTCTTC.